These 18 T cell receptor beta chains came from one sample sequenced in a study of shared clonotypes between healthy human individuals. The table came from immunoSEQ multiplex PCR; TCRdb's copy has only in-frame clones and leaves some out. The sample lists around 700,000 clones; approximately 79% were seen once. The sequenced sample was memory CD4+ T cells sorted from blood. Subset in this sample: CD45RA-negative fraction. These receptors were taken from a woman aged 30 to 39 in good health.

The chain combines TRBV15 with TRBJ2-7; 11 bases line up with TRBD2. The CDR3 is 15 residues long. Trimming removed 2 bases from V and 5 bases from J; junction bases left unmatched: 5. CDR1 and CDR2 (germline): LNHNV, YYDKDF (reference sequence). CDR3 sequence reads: CATSRRLAGGNEQYF. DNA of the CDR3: TGTGCCACCAGCAGAAGGCTAGCGGGAGGAAACGAGCAGTACTTC.

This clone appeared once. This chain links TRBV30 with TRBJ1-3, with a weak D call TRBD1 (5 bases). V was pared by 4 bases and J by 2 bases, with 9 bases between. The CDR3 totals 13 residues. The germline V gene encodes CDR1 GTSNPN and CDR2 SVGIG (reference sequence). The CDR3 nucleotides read TGTGCCTGGACAAGGGGCCCTGGAAACACCATATATTTT. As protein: CAWTRGPGNTIYF.

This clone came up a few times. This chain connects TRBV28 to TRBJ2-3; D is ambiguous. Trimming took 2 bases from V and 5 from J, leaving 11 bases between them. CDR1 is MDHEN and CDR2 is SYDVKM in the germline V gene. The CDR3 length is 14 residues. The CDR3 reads CASSLRGAIDTQYF. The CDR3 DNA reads TGTGCCAGCAGTTTACGTGGAGCGATAGATACGCAGTATTTT. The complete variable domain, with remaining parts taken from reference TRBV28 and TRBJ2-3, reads DVKVTQSSRYLVKRTGEKVFLECVQDMDHENMFWYRQDPGLGLRLIYFSYDVKMKEKGDIPEGYSVSREKKERFSLILESASTNQTSMYLCASSLRGAIDTQYFGPGTRLTVL.

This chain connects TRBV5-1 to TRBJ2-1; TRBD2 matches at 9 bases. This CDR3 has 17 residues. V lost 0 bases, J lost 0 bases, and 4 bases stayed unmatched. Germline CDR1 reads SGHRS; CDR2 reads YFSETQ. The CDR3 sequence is CASSLAPSGNSYNEQFF. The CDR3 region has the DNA TGCGCCAGCAGCTTGGCGCCTAGCGGGAACTCCTACAATGAGCAGTTCTTC.

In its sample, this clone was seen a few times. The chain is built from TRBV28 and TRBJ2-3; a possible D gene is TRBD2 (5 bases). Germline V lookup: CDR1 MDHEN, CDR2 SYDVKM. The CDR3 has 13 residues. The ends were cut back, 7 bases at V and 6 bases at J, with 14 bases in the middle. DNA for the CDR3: TGTGCCAGCATGGAGGTAAACGTGGATACGCAGTATTTT. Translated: CASMEVNVDTQYF.

The CDR3 DNA is TGTGCCAGCAGTGATTTTTGGAGGAACACTGAAGCTTTCTTT. Translation: CASSDFWRNTEAFF. This chain uses TRBV6-4 with TRBJ1-1, with D hard to call. CDR1 is MRHNA, CDR2 SNTAGT, per germline. There are 14 residues in the CDR3. The V end was cut by 3 bases, the J end by 1 base, with 9 bases between.

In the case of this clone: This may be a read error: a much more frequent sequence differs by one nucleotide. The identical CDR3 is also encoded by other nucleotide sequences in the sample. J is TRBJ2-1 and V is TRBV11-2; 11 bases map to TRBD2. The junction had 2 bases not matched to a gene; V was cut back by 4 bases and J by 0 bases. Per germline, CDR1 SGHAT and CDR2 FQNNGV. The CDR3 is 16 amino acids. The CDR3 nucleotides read TGTGCCAGCAGCTCAACTAGCGGGAGCTCCTACAATGAGCAGTTCTTC. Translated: CASSSTSGSSYNEQFF.

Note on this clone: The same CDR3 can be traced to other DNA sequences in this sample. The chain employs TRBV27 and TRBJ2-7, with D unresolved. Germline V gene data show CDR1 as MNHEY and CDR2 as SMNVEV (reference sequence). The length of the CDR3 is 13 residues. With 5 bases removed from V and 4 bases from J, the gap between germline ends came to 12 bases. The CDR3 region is CASSPSSPYEQYF. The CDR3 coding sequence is TGTGCCAGCAGTCCCTCTTCCCCTTACGAGCAGTACTTC.

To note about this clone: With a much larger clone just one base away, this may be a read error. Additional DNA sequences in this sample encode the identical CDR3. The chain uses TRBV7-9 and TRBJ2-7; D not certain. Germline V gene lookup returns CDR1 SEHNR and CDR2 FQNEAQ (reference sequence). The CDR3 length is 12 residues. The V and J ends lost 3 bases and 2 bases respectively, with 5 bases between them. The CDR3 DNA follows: TGTGCCAGCAGCTTGGATCCCTACGAGCAGTACTTC. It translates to CASSLDPYEQYF.

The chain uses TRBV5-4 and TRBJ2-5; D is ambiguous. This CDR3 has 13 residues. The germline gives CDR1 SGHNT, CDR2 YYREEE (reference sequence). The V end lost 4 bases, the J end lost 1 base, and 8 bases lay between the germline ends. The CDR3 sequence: CASSRSPQETQYF. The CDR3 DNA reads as TGTGCCAGCAGCAGGAGCCCCCAAGAGACCCAGTACTTC.

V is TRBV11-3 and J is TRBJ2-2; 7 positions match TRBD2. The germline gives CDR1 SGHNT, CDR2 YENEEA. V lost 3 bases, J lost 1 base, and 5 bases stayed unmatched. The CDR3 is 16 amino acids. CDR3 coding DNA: TGTGCCAGCAGCTTTGGGAGCGGGGTGAACACCGGGGAGCTGTTTTTT. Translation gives CASSFGSGVNTGELFF.

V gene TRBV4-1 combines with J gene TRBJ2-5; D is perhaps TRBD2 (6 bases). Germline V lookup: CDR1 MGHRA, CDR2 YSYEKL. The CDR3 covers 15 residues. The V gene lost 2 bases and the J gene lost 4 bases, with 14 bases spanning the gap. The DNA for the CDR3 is TGCGCCAGCAGCCAAACGAGCGGCGGGGTAGAGACCCAGTACTTC. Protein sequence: CASSQTSGGVETQYF.

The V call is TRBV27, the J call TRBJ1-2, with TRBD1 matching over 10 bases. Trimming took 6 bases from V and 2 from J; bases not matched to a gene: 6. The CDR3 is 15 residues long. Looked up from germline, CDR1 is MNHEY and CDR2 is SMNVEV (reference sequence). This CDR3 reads CASRTGTGENYGYTF. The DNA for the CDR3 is TGTGCCAGCAGAACCGGGACAGGGGAGAACTATGGCTACACCTTC.

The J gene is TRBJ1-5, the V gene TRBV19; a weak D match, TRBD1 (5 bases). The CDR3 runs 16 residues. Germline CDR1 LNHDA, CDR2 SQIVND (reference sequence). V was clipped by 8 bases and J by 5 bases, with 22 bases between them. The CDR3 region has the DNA TGTGCCAGTGGCCAAGGAAGGGGTTACGGGGATCAGCCCCAGCATTTT. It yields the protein CASGQGRGYGDQPQHF.

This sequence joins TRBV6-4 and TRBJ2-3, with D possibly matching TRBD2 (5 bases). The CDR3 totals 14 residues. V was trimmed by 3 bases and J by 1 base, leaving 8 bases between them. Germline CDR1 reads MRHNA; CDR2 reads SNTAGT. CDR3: CASSDSARTDTQYF. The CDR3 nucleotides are TGTGCCAGCAGTGATAGCGCCCGCACAGATACGCAGTATTTT.

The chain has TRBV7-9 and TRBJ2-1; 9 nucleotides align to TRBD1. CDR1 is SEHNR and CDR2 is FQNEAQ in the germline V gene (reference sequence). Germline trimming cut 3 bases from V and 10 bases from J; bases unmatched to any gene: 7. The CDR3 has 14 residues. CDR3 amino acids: CASSFATGGREQFF. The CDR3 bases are TGTGCCAGCAGCTTCGCGACAGGGGGACGGGAGCAGTTCTTC. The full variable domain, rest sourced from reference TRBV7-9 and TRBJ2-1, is DTGVSQNPRHKITKRGQNVTFRCDPISEHNRLYWYRQTLGQGPEFLTYFQNEAQLEKSRLLSDRFSAERPKGSFSTLEIQRTEQGDSAMYLCASSFATGGREQFFGPGTRLTVL.

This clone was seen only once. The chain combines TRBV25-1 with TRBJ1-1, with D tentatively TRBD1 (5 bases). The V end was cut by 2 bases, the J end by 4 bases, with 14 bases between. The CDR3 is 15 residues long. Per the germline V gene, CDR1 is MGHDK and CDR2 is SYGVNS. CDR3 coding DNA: TGTGCCAGCAGTGAAGGGGAGGGGCCGGGCACTGAAGCTTTCTTT. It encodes CASSEGEGPGTEAFF. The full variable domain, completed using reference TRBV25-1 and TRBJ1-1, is EADIYQTPRYLVIGTGKKITLECSQTMGHDKMYWYQQDPGMELHLIHYSYGVNSTEKGDLSSESTVSRIRTEHFPLTLESARPSHTSQYLCASSEGEGPGTEAFFGQGTRLTVV.

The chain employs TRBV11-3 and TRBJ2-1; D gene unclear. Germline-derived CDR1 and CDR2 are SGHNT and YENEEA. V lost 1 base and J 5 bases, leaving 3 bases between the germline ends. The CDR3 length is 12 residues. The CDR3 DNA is TGTGCCAGCAGCTTAGTCCACAATGAGCAGTTCTTC. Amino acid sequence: CASSLVHNEQFF.